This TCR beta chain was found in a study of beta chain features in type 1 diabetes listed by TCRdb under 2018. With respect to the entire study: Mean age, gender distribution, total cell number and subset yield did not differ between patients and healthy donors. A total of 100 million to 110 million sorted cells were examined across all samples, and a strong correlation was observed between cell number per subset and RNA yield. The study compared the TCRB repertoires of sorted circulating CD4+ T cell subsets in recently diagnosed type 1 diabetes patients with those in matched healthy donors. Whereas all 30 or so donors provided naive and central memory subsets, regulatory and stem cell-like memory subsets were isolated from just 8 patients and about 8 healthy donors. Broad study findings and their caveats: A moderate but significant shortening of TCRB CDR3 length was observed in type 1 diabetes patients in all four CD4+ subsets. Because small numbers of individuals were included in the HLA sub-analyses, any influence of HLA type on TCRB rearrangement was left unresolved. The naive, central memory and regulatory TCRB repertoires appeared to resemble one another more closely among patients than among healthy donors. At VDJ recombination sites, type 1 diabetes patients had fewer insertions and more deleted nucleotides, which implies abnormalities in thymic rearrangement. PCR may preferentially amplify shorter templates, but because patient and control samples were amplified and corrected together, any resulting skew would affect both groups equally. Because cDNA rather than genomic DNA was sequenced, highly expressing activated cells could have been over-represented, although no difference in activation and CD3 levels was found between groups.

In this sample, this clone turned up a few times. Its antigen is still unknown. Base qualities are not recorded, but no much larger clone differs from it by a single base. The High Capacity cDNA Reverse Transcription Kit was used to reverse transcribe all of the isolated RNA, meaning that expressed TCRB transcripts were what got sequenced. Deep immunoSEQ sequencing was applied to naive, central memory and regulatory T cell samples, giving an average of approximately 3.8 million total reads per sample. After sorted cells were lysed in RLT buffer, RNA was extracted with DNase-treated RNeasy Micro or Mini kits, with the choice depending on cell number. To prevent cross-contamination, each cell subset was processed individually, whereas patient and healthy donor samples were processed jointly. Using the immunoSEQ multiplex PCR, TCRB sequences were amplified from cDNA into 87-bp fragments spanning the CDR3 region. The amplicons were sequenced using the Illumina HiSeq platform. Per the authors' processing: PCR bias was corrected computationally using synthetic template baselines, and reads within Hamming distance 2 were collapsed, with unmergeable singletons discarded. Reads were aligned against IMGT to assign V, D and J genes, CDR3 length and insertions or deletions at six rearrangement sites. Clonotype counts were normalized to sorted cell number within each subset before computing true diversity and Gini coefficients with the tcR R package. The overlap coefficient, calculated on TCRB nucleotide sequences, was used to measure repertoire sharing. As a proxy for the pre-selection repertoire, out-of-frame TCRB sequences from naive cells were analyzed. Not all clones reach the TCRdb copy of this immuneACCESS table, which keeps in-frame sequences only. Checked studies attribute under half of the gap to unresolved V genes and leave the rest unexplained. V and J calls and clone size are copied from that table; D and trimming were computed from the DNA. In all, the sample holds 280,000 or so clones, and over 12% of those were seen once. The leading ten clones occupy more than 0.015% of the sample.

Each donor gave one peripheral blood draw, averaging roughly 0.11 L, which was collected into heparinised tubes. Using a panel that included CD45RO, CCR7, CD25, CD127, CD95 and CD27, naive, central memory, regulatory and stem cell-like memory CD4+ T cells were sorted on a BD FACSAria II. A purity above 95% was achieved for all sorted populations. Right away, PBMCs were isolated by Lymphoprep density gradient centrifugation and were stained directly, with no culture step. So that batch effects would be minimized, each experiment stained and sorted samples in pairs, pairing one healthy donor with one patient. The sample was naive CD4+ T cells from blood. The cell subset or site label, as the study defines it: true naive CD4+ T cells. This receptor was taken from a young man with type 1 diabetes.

The nucleotide sequence reads TGTGCCAGCAGCCCGTCCCGCGGGAGAGTCTATAATTCACCCCTCCACTTT. This encodes CASSPSRGRVYNSPLHF. In this chain, TRBV9 is recombined with TRBJ1-6, with the D gene not clear enough to name. The germline V gene encodes CDR1 SGDLS and CDR2 YYNGEE. V and J lose 4 bases and 3 bases, and a span of 17 bases separates them. Its CDR3 holds 17 amino acids, cysteine through phenylalanine. Just the 51-base CDR3 DNA is kept, in frame starting at base 1.